This TCR beta chain was sequenced in a study of blood T cell repertoires in COVID-19. Per the original methods: Using reference gene primer amplification, nucleated cell counts were estimated. Repertoires were generated with immunoSEQ multiplex PCR, while TCRdb's copy carries only in-frame clones and drops some. V, J and clone size derive from that table, while D and trimming were established from the DNA sequence. The table includes 180,000 or so clones, roughly three quarters detected once. Trimming removed 3 bases at V and 6 bases at J, with 16 bases between. The CDR3 has 15 residues. CDR1 MDHEN and CDR2 SYDVKM come from the germline V gene.

This TCR derives from a woman in her forties or fifties with active or convalescent COVID-19. Sequenced sample: peripheral blood. V and J are TRBV28 and TRBJ2-3; tentative D call: TRBD1 (7 bases). CDR3 DNA: TGTGCCAGCAGTTTCCGACAGGGTGGGAGGGATACGCAGTATTTT. Translating gives CASSFRQGGRDTQYF.